The 10 T cell receptor beta chains in this list originate from one sample, sequenced in a study of blood T cells in healthy people across ages. Together with a sample-barcoded 5' primer, a J-beta primer mix was included in a second PCR lasting roughly 7 to 11 cycles. One entry per CDR3 protein results from TCRdb running MiXCR on the 5' RACE reads. The data contain approximately 830,000 distinct CDR3 sequences, around 68% of them singletons. The sample was blood. These receptors were obtained from a young man in good health.

This clonotype came up once. V gene TRBV4-2 combines with J gene TRBJ2-3; 8 bases are shared with TRBD2. Per germline, CDR1 LGHNA and CDR2 YNFKEQ. Losses at the gene ends were 0 bases for V and 4 bases for J; bases not matched to a gene: 6. This CDR3 comprises 16 residues. The CDR3 here is CASSQDLRGGSDTQYF. In DNA form, the CDR3 reads TGTGCCAGCAGCCAAGATTTACGGGGGGGATCAGATACGCAGTATTTT.

This chain links TRBV20-1 with TRBJ2-7; maybe TRBD2 (7 bases). CDR3 length equals 13 residues. The V end lost 2 bases, the J end lost 6 bases, and 14 bases lay between the germline ends. Germline V CDR1 and CDR2: DFQATT, SNEGSKA (reference sequence). The CDR3 nucleotides read TGCAGTGCTAGAAAGGGGGAGGGGGGCGAGCAGTACTTC. It is translated as CSARKGEGGEQYF.

V gene TRBV29-1 combines with J gene TRBJ2-3, with D perhaps given as TRBD1 or TRBD2 (6 bases each). The V end lost 3 bases, the J end lost 11 bases, and 21 bases lay between the germline ends. Germline V gene data show CDR1 as SQVTM and CDR2 as ANQGSEA. This CDR3 contains 14 residues. DNA of the CDR3: TGCAGCGTTGAGGTAGGGGGGTACGACAATGAGCAGTATTTT. It is translated as CSVEVGGYDNEQYF.

The rearrangement uses TRBV20-1 and TRBJ2-1; no definite D call. The germline V and J ends were trimmed by 3 bases and 10 bases, with 7 bases remaining between them. The germline gives CDR1 DFQATT, CDR2 SNEGSKA (reference sequence). This CDR3 has 10 amino acids. The DNA of the CDR3 is TGCAGTGCTAGGATGGGGGAGCAGTTCTTC. It translates to CSARMGEQFF.

The sample holds one count of this clonotype. In DNA, the CDR3 is TGTGCCAGCAGTGAACGCATGGATTCCCTATACGAGCAGTACTTC. Protein: CASSERMDSLYEQYF. The gene calls are TRBV6-1 and TRBJ2-4; D remains ambiguous. Matching the DNA end better, TRBJ2-7 makes the J call doubtful. The CDR3 is 15 residues long. Per germline, CDR1 MNHNS and CDR2 SASEGT.

J is TRBJ1-4 and V is TRBV5-1; D not certain. The CDR3 contains 15 residues. The V end was cut by 0 bases, the J end by 7 bases, with 13 bases between. CDR1 is SGHRS, CDR2 YFSETQ, per germline. CDR3 protein: CASSLEGFSGEKLFF. The CDR3 region has the DNA TGCGCCAGCAGCTTGGAGGGATTCAGTGGTGAAAAACTGTTTTTT. Based on the CDR3 plus reference TRBV5-1 and TRBJ1-4, the full variable domain is KAGVTQTPRYLIKTRGQQVTLSCSPISGHRSVSWYQQTPGQGLQFLFEYFSETQRNKGNFPGRFSGRQFSNSRSEMNVSTLELGDSALYLCASSLEGFSGEKLFFGSGTQLSVL.

This chain joins TRBV20-1 and TRBJ1-4, with no clear D. Trimming took off 4 bases at V and 7 bases at J, with 4 bases between the two ends. The CDR3 spans 10 residues. Germline V gene sequence: CDR1 DFQATT, CDR2 SNEGSKA (reference sequence). The CDR3, as DNA: TGCAGTGCTATGGGTGAAAAACTGTTTTTT. This encodes CSAMGEKLFF.

The V and J genes are TRBV6-5 and TRBJ1-2; 7 bases are a match to TRBD1. Germline V gene data show CDR1 as MNHEY and CDR2 as SVGAGI. V lost 6 bases and J lost 4; bases outside the gene matches: 5. The CDR3 has 13 amino acids. The CDR3 reads CASSRQGRYGYTF. CDR3 in DNA: TGTGCCAGCAGCCGACAGGGTCGCTATGGCTACACCTTC.

This clonotype has a handful of counts. The DNA for the CDR3 is TGCAGTGCTAGAGATTCAGCGCTGGGCGAGCAGTACTTC. This sequence encodes CSARDSALGEQYF. The chain uses TRBV20-1 and TRBJ2-4; D not resolved. The DNA matches TRBJ2-7 better at its end, which makes the J call doubtful. Looked up from germline, CDR1 is DFQATT and CDR2 is SNEGSKA (reference sequence). This CDR3 comprises 13 residues.

The chain uses TRBV11-1 and TRBJ2-5; D gene ambiguous. The CDR3 length is 13 residues. V lost 6 bases and J lost 5, with 13 bases in between. Germline loops: CDR1 SGHAT, CDR2 FQDESV (reference sequence). DNA of the CDR3: TGTGCCAGCAGTCTTAACTATGGTGAGACCCAGTACTTC. This codes for CASSLNYGETQYF.